This T cell receptor beta chain was found in a study of blood T cell repertoires in COVID-19. Study context: Acute and convalescent COVID-19 specimens originated in the United States, Italy and Spain. In each case, the material was cDNA or gDNA derived from T cells, B-cell-depleted T cells, or PBMCs.

V lost 2 bases to trimming and J lost 0 bases; unmatched junction nucleotides: 7. Germline assignment: CDR1 LGHNA and CDR2 YNFKEQ. CDR3 size: 18 residues. Original processing methods: Estimated nucleated cell counts came from reference gene primer amplification. Assay used: immunoSEQ multiplex PCR; TCRdb lists only in-frame clones, some missing. That table is the source of V, J and clone size, and D and trimming were worked out from the DNA. Among a few hundred thousand clones listed, 70% to 90% were seen once. This chain connects TRBV4-2 to TRBJ1-5, with 10 bases matching TRBD1. The material sequenced was peripheral blood. This TCR came from a man between 25 and 39 years old who had recovered from COVID-19. CDR3 nucleotides: TGTGCCAGCAGCCAACCCGGGACAGGGGCCGTTAGCAATCAGCCCCAGCATTTT. It specifies CASSQPGTGAVSNQPQHF.